The next 9 T cell receptor beta chains were all read from a single sample in a study of blood T cell repertoires in COVID-19. Profiled with immunoSEQ multiplex PCR; TCRdb holds only in-frame clones, not every one. The sample lists some 140,000 clones; 84% were seen once. Material for sequencing was peripheral blood. Every receptor here comes from a human donor in a cohort sampled during active COVID-19.

The gene calls are TRBV7-8 and TRBJ2-1, with 7 bases lining up with TRBD2. CDR1 is SGHVS and CDR2 is FQNEAQ in the germline V gene. This CDR3 has 18 amino acids. V gave up 3 bases and J gave up 1 base; unmatched junction bases: 12. The CDR3 DNA is TGTGCCAGCAGCTTGCCCGGGGGGAACGGGGCGTCCTACAATGAGCAGTTCTTC. It translates to CASSLPGGNGASYNEQFF.

The J gene is TRBJ2-2, the V gene TRBV7-6; 7 nucleotides match TRBD1. The CDR3 sequence is 14 residues long. Germline assignment: CDR1 SGHVS and CDR2 FNYEAQ. Trimming removed 2 bases from V and 7 bases from J; junction bases left unmatched: 4. The CDR3 region is CASSLRQGNGELFF. The CDR3, as DNA: TGTGCCAGCAGCTTACGACAGGGTAACGGGGAGCTGTTTTTT.

The rearrangement links TRBV28 to TRBJ2-1, with 10 nucleotides matching TRBD2. Germline loops: CDR1 MDHEN, CDR2 SYDVKM. The length of the CDR3 is 15 residues. Unmatched junction bases numbered 9, after V lost 10 bases and J lost 3 bases. In nucleotides, the CDR3 is TGTGCCACCTCGATCCAGCGGGGGGGCTACAATGAGCAGTTCTTC. Amino acids: CATSIQRGGYNEQFF.

Comment on this clone: A junction end diverges from the germline sequence, so it may reflect a read error. This chain connects TRBV6-5 to TRBJ2-6; the match to TRBD1 covers 8 bases. Looked up from germline, CDR1 is MNHEY and CDR2 is SVGAGI. There are 15 residues in the CDR3. CDR3 DNA sequence: TGTGTCAGCACGACAGGGGTACCAGGGGCCAACGTCCTGACTTTC. This translates into CVSTTGVPGANVLTF.

The chain has TRBV7-3 and TRBJ2-3; D perhaps matches TRBD2 (6 bases). CDR1 is SGHTA and CDR2 is FQGTGA in the germline V gene. CDR3 length equals 18 residues. With 4 bases removed from V and 0 bases from J, the gap between germline ends came to 20 bases. As DNA, the CDR3 is TGTGCCAGCAGCTCAACAGCCCCGGGGGACGGAAGCACAGATACGCAGTATTTT. Its protein product is CASSSTAPGDGSTDTQYF.

The V and J genes are TRBV11-1 and TRBJ2-2, with a weak D call TRBD2 (6 bases). Trimming took off 5 bases at V and 3 bases at J, with 13 bases between the two ends. In germline, CDR1 is SGHAT, CDR2 FQDESV (reference sequence). This CDR3 is built from 15 residues. CDR3 nucleotides: TGTGCCAGCAGCCCGCCGGGACTCTACACCGGGGAGCTGTTTTTT. It encodes CASSPPGLYTGELFF.

This clone was observed a single time. The V gene is TRBV7-9, the J gene TRBJ1-3; 7 bases are shared with TRBD1. V lost 7 bases to trimming and J lost 2 bases; unmatched junction nucleotides: 8. The CDR3 runs to 15 residues. Germline-derived CDR1 and CDR2 are SEHNR and FQNEAQ (reference sequence). CDR3 DNA sequence: TGTGCCAGCAACCCATCAGGGGGGCCTGGAAACACCATATATTTT. Translating gives CASNPSGGPGNTIYF.

The chain links TRBV11-3 to TRBJ2-4; 7 nucleotides align to TRBD2. Germline CDR1 is SGHNT and CDR2 is YENEEA. There are 17 residues in the CDR3. The trim removed 1 base at V and 1 base at J, leaving 7 bases unmatched. CDR3 sequence reads: CASSLVFAGEAKNIQYF. In DNA, the CDR3 is TGTGCCAGCAGCTTAGTCTTCGCGGGGGAGGCCAAAAACATTCAGTACTTC. The complete variable domain, with remaining parts taken from reference TRBV11-3 and TRBJ2-4, reads EAGVVQSPRYKIIEKKQPVAFWCNPISGHNTLYWYLQNLGQGPELLIRYENEEAVDDSQLPKDRFSAERLKGVDSTLKIQPAELGDSAVYLCASSLVFAGEAKNIQYFGAGTRLSVL.

The V call is TRBV5-6, the J call TRBJ2-1; the match to TRBD1 covers 7 bases. The CDR3 consists of 14 residues. Trimming removed 4 bases from V and 5 bases from J; junction bases left unmatched: 6. CDR1 and CDR2 from the germline V gene are SGHDT and YYEEEE. This CDR3 reads CASSPWDSNNEQFF. The DNA of the CDR3 is TGTGCCAGCAGCCCCTGGGACAGTAACAATGAGCAGTTCTTC.